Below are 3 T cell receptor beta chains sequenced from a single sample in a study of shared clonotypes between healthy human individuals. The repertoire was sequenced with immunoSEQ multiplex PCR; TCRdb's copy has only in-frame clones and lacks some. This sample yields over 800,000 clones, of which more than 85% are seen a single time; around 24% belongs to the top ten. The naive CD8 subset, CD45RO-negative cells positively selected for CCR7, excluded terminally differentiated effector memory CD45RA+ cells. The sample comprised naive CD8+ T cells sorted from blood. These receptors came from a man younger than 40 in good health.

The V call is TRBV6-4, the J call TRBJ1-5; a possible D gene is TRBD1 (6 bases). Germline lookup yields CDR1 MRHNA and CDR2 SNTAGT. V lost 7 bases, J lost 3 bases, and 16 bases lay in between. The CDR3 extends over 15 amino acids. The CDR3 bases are TGTGCCAGCAAAGACAGGAAAGACTTCAATCAGCCCCAGCATTTT. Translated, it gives CASKDRKDFNQPQHF.

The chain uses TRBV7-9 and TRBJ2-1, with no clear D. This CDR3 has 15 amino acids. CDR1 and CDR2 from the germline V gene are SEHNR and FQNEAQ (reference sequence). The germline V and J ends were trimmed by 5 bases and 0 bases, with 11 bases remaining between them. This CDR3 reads CASSPTISSYNEQFF. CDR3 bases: TGTGCCAGCAGCCCAACTATAAGCTCCTACAATGAGCAGTTCTTC.

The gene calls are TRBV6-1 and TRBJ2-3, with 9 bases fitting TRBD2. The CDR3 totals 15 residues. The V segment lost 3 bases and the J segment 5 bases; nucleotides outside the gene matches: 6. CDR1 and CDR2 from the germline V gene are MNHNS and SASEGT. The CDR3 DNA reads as TGTGCCAGCAGTGATGGCGGGAGGGAGAGAGATACGCAGTATTTT. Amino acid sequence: CASSDGGRERDTQYF.